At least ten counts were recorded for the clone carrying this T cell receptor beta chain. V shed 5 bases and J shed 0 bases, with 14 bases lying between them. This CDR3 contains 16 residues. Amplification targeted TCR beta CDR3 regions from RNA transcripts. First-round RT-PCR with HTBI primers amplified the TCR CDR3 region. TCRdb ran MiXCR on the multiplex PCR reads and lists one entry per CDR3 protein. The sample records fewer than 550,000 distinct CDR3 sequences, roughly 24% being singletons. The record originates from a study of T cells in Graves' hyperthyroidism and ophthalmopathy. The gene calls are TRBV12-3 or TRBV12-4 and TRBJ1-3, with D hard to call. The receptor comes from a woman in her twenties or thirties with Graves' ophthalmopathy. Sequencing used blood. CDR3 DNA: TGTGCCAGCAGTCCCCTTGGGCCGAGCTCTGGAAACACCATATATTTT. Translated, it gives CASSPLGPSSGNTIYF.